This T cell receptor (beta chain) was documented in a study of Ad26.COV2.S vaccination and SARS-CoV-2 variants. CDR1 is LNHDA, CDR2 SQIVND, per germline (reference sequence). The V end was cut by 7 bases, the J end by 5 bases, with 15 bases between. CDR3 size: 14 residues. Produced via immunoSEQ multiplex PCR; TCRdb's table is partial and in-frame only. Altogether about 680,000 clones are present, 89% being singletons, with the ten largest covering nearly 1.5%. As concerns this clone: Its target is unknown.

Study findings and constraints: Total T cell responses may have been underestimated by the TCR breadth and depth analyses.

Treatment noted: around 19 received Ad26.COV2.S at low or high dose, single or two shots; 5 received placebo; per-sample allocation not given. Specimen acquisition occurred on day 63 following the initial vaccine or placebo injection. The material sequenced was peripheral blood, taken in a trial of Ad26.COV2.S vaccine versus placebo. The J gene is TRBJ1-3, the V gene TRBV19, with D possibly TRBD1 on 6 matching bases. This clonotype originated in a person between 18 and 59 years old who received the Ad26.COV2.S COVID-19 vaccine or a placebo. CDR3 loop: CASISGHLRNTIYF. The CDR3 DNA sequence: TGTGCCAGTATATCGGGACATCTGAGAAACACCATATATTTT.